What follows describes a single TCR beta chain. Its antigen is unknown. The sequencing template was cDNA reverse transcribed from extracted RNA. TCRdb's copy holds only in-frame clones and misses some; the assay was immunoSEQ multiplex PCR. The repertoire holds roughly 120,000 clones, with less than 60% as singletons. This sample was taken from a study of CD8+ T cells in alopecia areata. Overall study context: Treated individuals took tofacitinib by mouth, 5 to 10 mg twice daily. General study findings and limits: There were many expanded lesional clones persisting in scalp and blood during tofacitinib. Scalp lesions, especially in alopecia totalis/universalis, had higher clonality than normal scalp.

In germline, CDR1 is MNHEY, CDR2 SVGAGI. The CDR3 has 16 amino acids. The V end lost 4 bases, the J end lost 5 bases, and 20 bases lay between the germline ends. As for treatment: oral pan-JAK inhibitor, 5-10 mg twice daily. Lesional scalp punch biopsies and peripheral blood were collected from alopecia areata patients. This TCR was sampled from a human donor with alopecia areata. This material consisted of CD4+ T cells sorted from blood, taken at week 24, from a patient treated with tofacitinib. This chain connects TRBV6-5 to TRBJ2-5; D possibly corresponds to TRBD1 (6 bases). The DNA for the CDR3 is TGTGCCAGCAGTTCATCCCGTAACAGGGTTGGGGAGACCCAGTACTTC. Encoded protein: CASSSSRNRVGETQYF.